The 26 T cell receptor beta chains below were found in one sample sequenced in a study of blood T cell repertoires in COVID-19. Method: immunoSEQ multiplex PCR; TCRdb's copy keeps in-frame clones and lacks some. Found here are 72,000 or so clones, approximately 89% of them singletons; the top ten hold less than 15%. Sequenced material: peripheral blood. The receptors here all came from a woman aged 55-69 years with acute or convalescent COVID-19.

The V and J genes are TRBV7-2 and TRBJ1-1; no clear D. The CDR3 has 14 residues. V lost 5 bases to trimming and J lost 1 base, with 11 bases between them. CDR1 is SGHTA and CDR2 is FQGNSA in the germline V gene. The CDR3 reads CASSLLIRNTEAFF. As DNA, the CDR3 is TGTGCCAGCAGCCTACTCATTCGGAACACTGAAGCTTTCTTT.

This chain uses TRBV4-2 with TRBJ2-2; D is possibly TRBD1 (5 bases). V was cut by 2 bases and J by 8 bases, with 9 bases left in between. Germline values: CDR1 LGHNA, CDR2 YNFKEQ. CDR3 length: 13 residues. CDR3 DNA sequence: TGTGCCAGCAGCCAACCAGGGTGGGGGGAGCTGTTTTTT. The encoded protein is CASSQPGWGELFF.

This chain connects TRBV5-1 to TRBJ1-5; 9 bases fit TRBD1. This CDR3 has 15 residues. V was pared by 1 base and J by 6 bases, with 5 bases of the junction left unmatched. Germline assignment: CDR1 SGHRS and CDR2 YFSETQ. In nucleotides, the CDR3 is TGCGCCAGCAGCTTGACAGGGGGCTTCCTTCAGCCCCAGCATTTT. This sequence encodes CASSLTGGFLQPQHF.

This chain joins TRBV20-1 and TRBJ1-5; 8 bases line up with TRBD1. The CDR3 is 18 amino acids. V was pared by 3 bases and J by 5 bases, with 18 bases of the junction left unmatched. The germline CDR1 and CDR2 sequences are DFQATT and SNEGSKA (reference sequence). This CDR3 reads CSASPETGEDYGHQPQHF. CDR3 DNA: TGCAGTGCTAGTCCGGAGACAGGGGAAGATTACGGGCATCAGCCCCAGCATTTT.

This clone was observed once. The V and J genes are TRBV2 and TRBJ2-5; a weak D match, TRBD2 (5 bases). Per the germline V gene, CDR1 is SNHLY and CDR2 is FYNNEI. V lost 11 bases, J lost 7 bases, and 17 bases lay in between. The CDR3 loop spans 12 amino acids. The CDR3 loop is CASKGRDVTQYF. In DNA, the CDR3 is TGTGCCTCCAAAGGACGGGATGTGACCCAGTACTTC.

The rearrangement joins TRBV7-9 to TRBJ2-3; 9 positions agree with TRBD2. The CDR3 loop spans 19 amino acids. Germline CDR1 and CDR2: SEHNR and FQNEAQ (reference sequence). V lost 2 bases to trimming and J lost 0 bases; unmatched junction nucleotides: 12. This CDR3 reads CASSLNLRWSGGSTDTQYF. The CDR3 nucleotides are TGTGCCAGCAGCTTAAACCTGAGGTGGAGCGGGGGGAGCACAGATACGCAGTATTTT.

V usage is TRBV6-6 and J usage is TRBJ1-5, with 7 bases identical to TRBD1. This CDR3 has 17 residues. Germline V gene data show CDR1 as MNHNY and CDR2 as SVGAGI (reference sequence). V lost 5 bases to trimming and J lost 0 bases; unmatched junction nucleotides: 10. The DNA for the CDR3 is TGTGCCAGCAGTCCCGGGGGGGACAGATATAGCAATCAGCCCCAGCATTTT. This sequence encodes CASSPGGDRYSNQPQHF.

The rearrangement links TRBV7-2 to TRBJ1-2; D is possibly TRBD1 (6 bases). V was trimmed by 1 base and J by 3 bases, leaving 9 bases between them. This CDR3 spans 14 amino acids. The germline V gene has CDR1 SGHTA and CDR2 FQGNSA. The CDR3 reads CASSLDPGDYGYTF. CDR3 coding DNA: TGTGCCAGCAGCTTAGATCCAGGGGACTATGGCTACACCTTC.

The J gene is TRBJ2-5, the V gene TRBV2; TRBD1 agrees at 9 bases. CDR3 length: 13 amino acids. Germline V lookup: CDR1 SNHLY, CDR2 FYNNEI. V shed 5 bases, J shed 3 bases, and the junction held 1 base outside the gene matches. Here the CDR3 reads CASSWDREETQYF. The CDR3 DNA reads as TGTGCCAGCAGTTGGGACAGGGAAGAGACCCAGTACTTC.

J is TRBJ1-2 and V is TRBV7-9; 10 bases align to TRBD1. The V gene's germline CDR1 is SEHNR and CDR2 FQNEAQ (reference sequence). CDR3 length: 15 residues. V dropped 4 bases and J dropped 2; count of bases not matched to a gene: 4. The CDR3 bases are TGTGCCAGCAGCTACGGACAGGGGGTGAACTATGGCTACACCTTC. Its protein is CASSYGQGVNYGYTF.

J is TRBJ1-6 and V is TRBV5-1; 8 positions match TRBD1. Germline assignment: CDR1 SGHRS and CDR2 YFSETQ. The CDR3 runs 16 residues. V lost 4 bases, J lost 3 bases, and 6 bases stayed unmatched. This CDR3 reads CASSGAGGYYNSPLHF. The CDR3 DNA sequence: TGCGCCAGCAGCGGTGCAGGGGGCTACTATAATTCACCCCTCCACTTT.

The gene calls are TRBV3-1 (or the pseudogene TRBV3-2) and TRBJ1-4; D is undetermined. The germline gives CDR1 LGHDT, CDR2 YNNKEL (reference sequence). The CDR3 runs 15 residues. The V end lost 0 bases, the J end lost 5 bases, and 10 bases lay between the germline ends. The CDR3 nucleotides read TGTGCCAGCAGCCAAGACGCAGGCATAAATGAAAAACTGTTTTTT. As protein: CASSQDAGINEKLFF.

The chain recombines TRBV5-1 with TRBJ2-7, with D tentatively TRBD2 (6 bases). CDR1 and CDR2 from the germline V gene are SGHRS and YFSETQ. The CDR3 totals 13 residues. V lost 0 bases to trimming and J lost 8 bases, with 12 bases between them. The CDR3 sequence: CASSLAGGEKQYF. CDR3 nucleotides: TGCGCCAGCAGCTTGGCCGGCGGGGAAAAGCAGTACTTC. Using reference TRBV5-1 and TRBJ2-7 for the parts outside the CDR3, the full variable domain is KAGVTQTPRYLIKTRGQQVTLSCSPISGHRSVSWYQQTPGQGLQFLFEYFSETQRNKGNFPGRFSGRQFSNSRSEMNVSTLELGDSALYLCASSLAGGEKQYFGPGTRLTVT.

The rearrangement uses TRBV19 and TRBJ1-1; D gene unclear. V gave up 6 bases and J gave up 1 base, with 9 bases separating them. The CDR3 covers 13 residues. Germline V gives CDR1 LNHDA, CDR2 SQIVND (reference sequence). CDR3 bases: TGTGCCAGTAGGGGCCAGGCGAACACTGAAGCTTTCTTT. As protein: CASRGQANTEAFF.

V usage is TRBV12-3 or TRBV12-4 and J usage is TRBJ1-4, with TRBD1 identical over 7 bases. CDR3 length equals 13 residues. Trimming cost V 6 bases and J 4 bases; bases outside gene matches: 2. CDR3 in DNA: TGTGCCAGCAGCGGGACAGTTAATGAAAAACTGTTTTTT. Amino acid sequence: CASSGTVNEKLFF.

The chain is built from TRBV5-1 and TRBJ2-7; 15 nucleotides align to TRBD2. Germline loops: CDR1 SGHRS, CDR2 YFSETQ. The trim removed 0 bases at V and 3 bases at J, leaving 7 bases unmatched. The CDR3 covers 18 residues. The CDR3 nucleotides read TGCGCCAGCAGCTTGGGGACTAGCGGGGGGGCAGTTCTCTACGAGCAGTACTTC. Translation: CASSLGTSGGAVLYEQYF.

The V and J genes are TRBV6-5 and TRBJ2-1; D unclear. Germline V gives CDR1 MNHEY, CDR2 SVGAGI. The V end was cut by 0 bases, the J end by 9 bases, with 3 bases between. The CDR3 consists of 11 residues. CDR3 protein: CASSYSSEQFF. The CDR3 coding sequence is TGTGCCAGCAGTTACTCGAGTGAGCAGTTCTTC.

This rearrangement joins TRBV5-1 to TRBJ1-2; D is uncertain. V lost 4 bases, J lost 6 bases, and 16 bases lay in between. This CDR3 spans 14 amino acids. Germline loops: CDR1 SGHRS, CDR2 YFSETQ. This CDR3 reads CASSAGPLRNGYTF. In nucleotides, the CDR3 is TGCGCCAGCAGCGCGGGCCCTCTTCGGAATGGCTACACCTTC.

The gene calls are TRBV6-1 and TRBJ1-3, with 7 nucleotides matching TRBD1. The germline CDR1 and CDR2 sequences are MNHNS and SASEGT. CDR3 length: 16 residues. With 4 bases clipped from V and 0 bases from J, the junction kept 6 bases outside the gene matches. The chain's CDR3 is CASSATGQSSGNTIYF. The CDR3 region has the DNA TGTGCCAGCAGTGCCACGGGACAGAGCTCTGGAAACACCATATATTTT.

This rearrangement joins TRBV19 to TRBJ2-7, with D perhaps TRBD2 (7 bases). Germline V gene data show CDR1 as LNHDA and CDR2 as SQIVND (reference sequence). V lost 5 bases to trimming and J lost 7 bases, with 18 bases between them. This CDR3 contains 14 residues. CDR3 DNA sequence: TGTGCCAGTAGTCCCCCGGGGGGCCTTCTGGAGCAGTACTTC. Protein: CASSPPGGLLEQYF.

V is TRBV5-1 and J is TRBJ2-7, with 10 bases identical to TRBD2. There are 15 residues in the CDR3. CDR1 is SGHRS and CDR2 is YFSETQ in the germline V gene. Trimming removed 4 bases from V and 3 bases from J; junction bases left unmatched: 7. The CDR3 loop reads CASSVTSGTFYEQYF. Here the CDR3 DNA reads TGCGCCAGCAGCGTCACTAGCGGGACCTTCTACGAGCAGTACTTC.

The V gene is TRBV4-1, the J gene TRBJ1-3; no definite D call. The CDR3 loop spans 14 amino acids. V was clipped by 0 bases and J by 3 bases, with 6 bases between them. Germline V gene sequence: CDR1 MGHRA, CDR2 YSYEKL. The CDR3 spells CASSQDRFGNTIYF. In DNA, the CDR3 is TGCGCCAGCAGCCAAGATCGGTTTGGAAACACCATATATTTT.

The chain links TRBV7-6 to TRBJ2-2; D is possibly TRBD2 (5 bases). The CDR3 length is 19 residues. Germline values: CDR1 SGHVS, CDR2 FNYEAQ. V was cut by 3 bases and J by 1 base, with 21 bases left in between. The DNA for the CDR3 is TGTGCCAGCAGCTTTACGAAGCCTGGGTCGGGGTTGAACACCGGGGAGCTGTTTTTT. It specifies CASSFTKPGSGLNTGELFF.

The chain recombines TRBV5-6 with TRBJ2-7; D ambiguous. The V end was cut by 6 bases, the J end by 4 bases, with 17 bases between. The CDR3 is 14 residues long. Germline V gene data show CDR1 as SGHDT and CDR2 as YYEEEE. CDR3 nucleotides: TGTGCCAGCACCGTCTCGGAATTCGGGTACGAGCAGTACTTC. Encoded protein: CASTVSEFGYEQYF. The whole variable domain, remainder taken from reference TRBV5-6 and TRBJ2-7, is DAGVTQSPTHLIKTRGQQVTLRCSPKSGHDTVSWYQQALGQGPQFIFQYYEEEERQRGNFPDRFSGHQFPNYSSELNVNALLLGDSALYLCASTVSEFGYEQYFGPGTRLTVT.

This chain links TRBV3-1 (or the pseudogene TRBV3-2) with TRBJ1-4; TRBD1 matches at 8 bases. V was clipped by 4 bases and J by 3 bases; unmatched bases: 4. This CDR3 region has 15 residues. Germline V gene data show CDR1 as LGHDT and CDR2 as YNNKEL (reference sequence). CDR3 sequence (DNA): TGTGCCAGCAGCCCCCAGACAGGGGCTAATGAAAAACTGTTTTTT. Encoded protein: CASSPQTGANEKLFF.

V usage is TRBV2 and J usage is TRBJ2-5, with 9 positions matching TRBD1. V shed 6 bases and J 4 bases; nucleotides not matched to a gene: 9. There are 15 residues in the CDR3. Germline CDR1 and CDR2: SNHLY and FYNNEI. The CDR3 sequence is CASRRKGQGTETQYF. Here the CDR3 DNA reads TGTGCCAGCAGGCGGAAAGGACAGGGGACAGAGACCCAGTACTTC.